The 18 T cell receptor beta chains below were found in one sample sequenced in a study of blood T cell repertoires in COVID-19. The protocol was immunoSEQ multiplex PCR, while the TCRdb copy is restricted to in-frame clones and leaves out a portion. The sample records around 300,000 clones, 75% to 90% being singletons. The sample comprised PBMCs or T cells enriched from blood (not recorded which). Receptor source: a woman aged 45-65 years who had recovered from COVID-19.

This rearrangement joins TRBV5-8 to TRBJ2-5; 8 bases fit TRBD1. The CDR3 extends over 14 amino acids. Germline CDR1 and CDR2: SGHTS and YDEGEE. V shed 5 bases and J 6 bases; nucleotides not matched to a gene: 9. The CDR3 nucleotides are TGTGCCAGCAGGCCGACAGGGGCTACGAAGACCCAGTACTTC. Translated, it gives CASRPTGATKTQYF.

V and J are TRBV25-1 and TRBJ2-7; 9 bases fit TRBD1. The length of the CDR3 is 13 residues. The J segment lost 10 bases and the V segment lost 6 bases, leaving 10 bases of the junction unmatched. Germline loops: CDR1 MGHDK, CDR2 SYGVNS. The CDR3 sequence: CASRGTGKMEQYF. The DNA of the CDR3 is TGTGCCAGCAGGGGGACAGGGAAGATGGAACAGTACTTC.

The rearrangement joins TRBV5-6 to TRBJ1-2, with TRBD1 matching over 9 bases. The germline V gene encodes CDR1 SGHDT and CDR2 YYEEEE. Trimming removed 0 bases from V and 7 bases from J; junction bases left unmatched: 10. The CDR3 covers 16 residues. The CDR3: CASSLGRTGEISGYTF. In nucleotides, the CDR3 is TGTGCCAGCAGCTTGGGAAGGACAGGGGAGATAAGTGGCTACACCTTC.

The chain joins TRBV5-4 to TRBJ2-7, with 7 bases identical to TRBD2. This CDR3 region has 14 residues. Germline lookup yields CDR1 SGHNT and CDR2 YYREEE (reference sequence). V dropped 3 bases and J dropped 2; count of bases not matched to a gene: 5. CDR3 coding DNA: TGTGCCAGCAGCTCGGGACTACTTACCTACGAGCAGTACTTC. Translating gives CASSSGLLTYEQYF.

The V gene is TRBV5-5, the J gene TRBJ1-5, with D maybe TRBD1 (5 bases). The CDR3 extends over 14 amino acids. In germline, CDR1 is SGHKS, CDR2 YYEKEE (reference sequence). V lost 4 bases to trimming and J lost 3 bases, with 11 bases between them. The CDR3 is CASSPRQNNQPQHF. DNA of the CDR3: TGTGCCAGCAGCCCTAGACAGAACAATCAGCCCCAGCATTTT.

This clone has just a few counts. V is TRBV7-6 and J is TRBJ1-5, with a weak D call TRBD1 (5 bases). CDR1 is SGHVS and CDR2 is FNYEAQ in the germline V gene. Trimming took off 5 bases at V and 0 bases at J, with 14 bases between the two ends. This CDR3 is 16 amino acids long. The DNA of the CDR3 is TGTGCCAGCAGCCCCCGGGGGAGGGATAGCAATCAGCCCCAGCATTTT. Its protein is CASSPRGRDSNQPQHF.

This clone was observed once. The chain uses TRBV4-3 and TRBJ1-2; D unclear. Trimming removed 4 bases at V and 8 bases at J, with 20 bases between. Germline V gene data show CDR1 as LGHNA and CDR2 as YSLEER. The CDR3 sequence is 15 residues long. CDR3 region: CASSPTRVPTWGYTF. In DNA form, the CDR3 reads TGCGCCAGCAGCCCCACTCGGGTTCCAACCTGGGGCTACACCTTC.

V usage is TRBV19 and J usage is TRBJ1-1, with 9 bases matching TRBD1. CDR1 and CDR2 (germline): LNHDA, SQIVND (reference sequence). The CDR3 contains 14 residues. The trim removed 7 bases at V and 4 bases at J, leaving 7 bases unmatched. The CDR3 DNA is TGTGCCAGTATCGAGGACAGGGGAGGCACTGAAGCTTTCTTT. The encoded protein is CASIEDRGGTEAFF.

The V and J genes are TRBV20-1 and TRBJ1-3, with no clear D. Germline V gene sequence: CDR1 DFQATT, CDR2 SNEGSKA (reference sequence). CDR3 length: 13 amino acids. Trimming removed 3 bases from V and 2 bases from J, with 8 bases in between. This CDR3 reads CSASPGTGNTIYF. The DNA of the CDR3 is TGCAGTGCTAGTCCCGGTACTGGAAACACCATATATTTT.

The V and J genes are TRBV29-1 and TRBJ1-1; tentatively, D is TRBD1 (5 bases). CDR3 length: 13 residues. CDR1 is SQVTM and CDR2 is ANQGSEA in the germline V gene. V was cut by 7 bases and J by 1 base, with 13 bases left in between. The CDR3 sequence is CSGAFQGNTEAFF. CDR3 DNA: TGCAGCGGTGCCTTTCAGGGGAACACTGAAGCTTTCTTT.

This clone appeared once. The rearrangement joins TRBV9 to TRBJ2-7; 9 bases agree with TRBD2. This CDR3 has 15 amino acids. V was clipped by 0 bases and J by 5 bases; unmatched bases: 6. CDR1 SGDLS and CDR2 YYNGEE come from the germline V gene. This chain's CDR3 is CASSVAGAGGDEQYF. DNA of the CDR3: TGTGCCAGCAGCGTAGCTGGAGCGGGAGGTGACGAGCAGTACTTC.

The chain recombines TRBV7-2 with TRBJ2-5; 12 positions agree with TRBD1. The CDR3 totals 16 residues. The V segment lost 5 bases and the J segment 4 bases; nucleotides outside the gene matches: 8. The germline CDR1 and CDR2 sequences are SGHTA and FQGNSA. The CDR3 here is CASSPTGTGGGETQYF. The CDR3 bases are TGTGCCAGCAGCCCAACCGGGACAGGGGGCGGAGAGACCCAGTACTTC.

The V gene is TRBV4-2, the J gene TRBJ2-3, with TRBD2 matching over 7 bases. This CDR3 spans 15 amino acids. Germline assignment: CDR1 LGHNA and CDR2 YNFKEQ. V lost 2 bases to trimming and J lost 5 bases; unmatched junction nucleotides: 7. This CDR3 reads CASSQTGGRGDTQYF. The CDR3 bases are TGTGCCAGCAGCCAAACGGGAGGTCGGGGAGATACGCAGTATTTT.

The chain has TRBV5-6 and TRBJ1-1, with 7 bases that match TRBD1. This CDR3 spans 14 amino acids. V was clipped by 4 bases and J by 6 bases; unmatched bases: 9. CDR1 and CDR2 (germline): SGHDT, YYEEEE. The CDR3 protein is CASSTFTGVPEAFF. CDR3 sequence (DNA): TGTGCCAGCAGCACCTTTACAGGGGTCCCTGAAGCTTTCTTT. The whole variable domain, remainder taken from reference TRBV5-6 and TRBJ1-1, is DAGVTQSPTHLIKTRGQQVTLRCSPKSGHDTVSWYQQALGQGPQFIFQYYEEEERQRGNFPDRFSGHQFPNYSSELNVNALLLGDSALYLCASSTFTGVPEAFFGQGTRLTVV.

The CDR3 DNA reads TGCGCCAGCAGCCACGGGACAGGGGGTTTCGTTTCTGGCTACACCTTC. The encoded protein is CASSHGTGGFVSGYTF. The chain employs TRBV4-1 and TRBJ1-2, with TRBD1 matching 11 bases. Germline V gene data show CDR1 as MGHRA and CDR2 as YSYEKL. V was clipped by 3 bases and J by 7 bases; unmatched bases: 10. The CDR3 spans 16 residues.

The rearrangement uses TRBV6-5 and TRBJ1-5, with D possibly TRBD1 on 5 matching bases. There are 13 residues in the CDR3. V gave up 6 bases and J gave up 0 bases, with 6 bases separating them. Germline CDR1 MNHEY, CDR2 SVGAGI. CDR3 protein: CASRDSSNQPQHF. The CDR3 DNA reads TGTGCCAGCAGAGACAGTAGCAATCAGCCCCAGCATTTT.

The chain carries TRBV9 and TRBJ2-3, with D possibly TRBD1 on 6 matching bases. The CDR3 runs 15 residues. Germline-derived CDR1 and CDR2 are SGDLS and YYNGEE. The V end lost 2 bases, the J end lost 1 base, and 11 bases lay between the germline ends. Here the CDR3 reads CASSVSRGGTDTQYF. The CDR3 nucleotides read TGTGCCAGCAGCGTTTCCAGGGGAGGCACAGATACGCAGTATTTT.

CDR3 in amino acids: CASSSRGSPQETQYF. The CDR3 nucleotides read TGTGCCAGCAGCTCTAGAGGCAGCCCACAAGAGACCCAGTACTTC. The V call is TRBV7-8, the J call TRBJ2-5; D unresolved. V was cut by 4 bases and J by 2 bases, with 14 bases left in between. Germline CDR1 and CDR2: SGHVS and FQNEAQ. This CDR3 is built from 15 residues.